The rows below give T cell receptor beta chains drawn from one sample of a study of blood T cell repertoires in COVID-19. Generated by immunoSEQ multiplex PCR, the TCRdb table keeps only in-frame clones and is missing some. The table records about 220,000 clones, roughly 82% of them present only once. The source material was peripheral blood. The receptors stem from a man in his fifties or sixties with active or convalescent COVID-19. Both conserved end residues are trimmed from each CDR3. Each record gives: V gene, J gene, CDR3 protein.

>TRBV4-1|TRBJ1-5
ASSQEWGRNQPQH
>TRBV28|TRBJ1-2
ASRRPEGGFYGYT
>TRBV27|TRBJ2-1
ASKSPGLYNEQF
>TRBV4-1|TRBJ1-2
ASSQVTQTYYGYT
>TRBV4-2|TRBJ1-2
ASSQDAAIYGYT
>TRBV6-6|TRBJ1-2
ASRAEGGGMGYT
>TRBV7-2|TRBJ1-1
ASSSPPHRVEAF
>TRBV7-2|TRBJ2-5
ASSLVRETQY
>TRBV6-2/TRBV6-3|TRBJ1-2
ASSRAQGGSYGYT
>TRBV5-4|TRBJ2-3
ASSFTGGPDTQY
>TRBV21-1|TRBJ2-1
ASSSILAGGYNEQF
>TRBV19|TRBJ2-1
ASETGTDYNEQF
>TRBV7-6|TRBJ2-5
ASTLAGGLEGETQY
>TRBV9|TRBJ2-1
ASSVVSGGHYNEQF
>TRBV6-2/TRBV6-3|TRBJ2-2
ASSLAGANTGELF
>TRBV10-3|TRBJ2-1
AISESASGALWRQF
>TRBV7-2|TRBJ2-1
ASSLGLFNEQF
>TRBV9|TRBJ2-6
ASSRRTGSSGANVLT
>TRBV7-2|TRBJ2-1
ASSATSGGSSYNEQF
>TRBV15|TRBJ2-2
ATSQTTGAPDTGELF
>TRBV6-2/TRBV6-3|TRBJ1-2
ASSLDTGSGDYGYT
>TRBV5-1|TRBJ1-1
ASKEPGSEAF
>TRBV7-9|TRBJ1-2
ASSEDRGRPGHGYT
>TRBV9|TRBJ1-3
ASSAFFGNTIY
>TRBV10-2|TRBJ1-3
ASSEAGSGNTIY
>TRBV20-1|TRBJ1-6
SASHPQGRNSPLH